This TCR beta chain was sequenced in a study of tumor and adjacent non-tumor tissue in lung cancer. Looking at the study overall: The patients, 9 to 11 men and about five women, were roughly 30 to 80 with stage I to III disease.

This sample's RNA came from whole unsorted tissue. This non-tumor lung sample came from over 3 cm beyond the tumor edge. Details on this clonotype: Its ends do not fully match the called genes, so a read error is possible.

The CDR3 sequence is 14 residues long. The germline gives CDR1 SGHNT, CDR2 YENEEA. TCRbeta libraries were built with three rounds of nested PCR, modified from ARM-PCR. From the multiplex PCR reads, TCRdb called clonotypes with MiXCR, one entry per CDR3 protein. The sample lists about 110,000 distinct CDR3 sequences; roughly two thirds were seen once. The receptor's source is a man aged 55 to 69 with non-small cell lung cancer. The chain links TRBV11-3 to TRBJ2-1; the D gene is possibly TRBD2 (6 bases). The sequencing sample was made of distant non-tumor lung tissue. CDR3 DNA: TGTACCAGCGGACGGACTACTACGTCTACTGAGCACTTCTTC. Protein sequence: CTSGRTTTSTEHFF.